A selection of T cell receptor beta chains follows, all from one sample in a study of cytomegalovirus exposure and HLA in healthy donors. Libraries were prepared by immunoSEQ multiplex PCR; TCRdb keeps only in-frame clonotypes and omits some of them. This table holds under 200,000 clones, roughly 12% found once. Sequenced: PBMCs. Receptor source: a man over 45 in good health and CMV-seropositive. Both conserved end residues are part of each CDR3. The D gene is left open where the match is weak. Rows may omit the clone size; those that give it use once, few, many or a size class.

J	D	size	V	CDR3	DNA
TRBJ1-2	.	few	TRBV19	CASSMSLSNYGYTF	TGTGCCAGTAGTATGTCATTGTCTAACTATGGCTACACCTTC
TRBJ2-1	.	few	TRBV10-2	CATQGPPEQFF	TGCGCCACCCAGGGGCCCCCTGAGCAGTTCTTC
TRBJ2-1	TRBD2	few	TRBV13	CASSSTSGAYNEQFF	TGTGCCAGCAGCTCAACTAGCGGGGCCTACAATGAGCAGTTCTTC
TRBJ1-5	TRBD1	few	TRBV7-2	CASSLGTVGQPQHF	TGTGCCAGCAGCCTCGGGACAGTCGGGCAGCCCCAGCATTTT
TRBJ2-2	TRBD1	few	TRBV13	CASSSRGGAGELFF	TGTGCCAGCAGCTCCCGAGGGGGCGCCGGGGAGCTGTTTTTT
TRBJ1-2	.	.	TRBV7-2	CASSLVQTVSGYGYTF	TGTGCCAGCAGCTTAGTCCAAACAGTGAGTGGCTATGGCTACACCTTC
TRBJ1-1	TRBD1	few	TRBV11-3	CASSFDTGGAFF	TGTGCCAGCAGCTTTGATACAGGGGGAGCTTTCTTT
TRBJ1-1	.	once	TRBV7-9	CASSGLAREAFF	TGTGCCAGCAGCGGTCTAGCTAGAGAAGCTTTCTTT
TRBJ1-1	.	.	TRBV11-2	CASSSSRGEYTEAFF	TGTGCCAGCAGCTCATCCCGGGGGGAATATACTGAAGCTTTCTTT
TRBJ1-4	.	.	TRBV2	CASREGRGGEKLFF	TGTGCCAGCAGGGAAGGACGGGGAGGTGAAAAACTGTTTTTT
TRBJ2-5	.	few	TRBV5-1	CASSLVLQGRRGETQYF	TGCGCCAGCAGCTTGGTACTACAGGGCCGAAGGGGAGAGACCCAGTACTTC
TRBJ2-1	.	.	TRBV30	CAWSGGLRSYNEQFF	TGTGCCTGGAGTGGGGGGCTTCGCTCCTACAATGAGCAGTTCTTC
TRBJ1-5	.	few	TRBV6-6	CASSYRQGNQPQHF	TGTGCCAGCAGTTATCGGCAGGGCAATCAGCCCCAGCATTTT
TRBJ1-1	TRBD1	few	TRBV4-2	CASSVPGQGRTEAFF	TGTGCCAGCAGCGTACCGGGACAGGGCCGAACTGAAGCTTTCTTT
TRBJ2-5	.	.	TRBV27	CASSLIGGRKTQYF	TGTGCCAGCAGTTTAATTGGAGGAAGAAAGACCCAGTACTTC
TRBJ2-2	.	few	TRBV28	CASISAGELFF	TGTGCCAGCATATCCGCCGGGGAGCTGTTTTTT
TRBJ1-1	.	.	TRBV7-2	CASSREVGNTEAFF	TGTGCCAGCAGCCGAGAGGTGGGGAACACTGAAGCTTTCTTT
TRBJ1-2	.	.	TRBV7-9	CASSLAQAALGYTF	TGTGCCAGCAGCTTAGCTCAGGCAGCTCTTGGCTACACCTTC
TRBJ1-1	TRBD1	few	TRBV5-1	CASSARQGAEAFF	TGCGCCAGCAGCGCCCGACAGGGGGCTGAAGCTTTCTTT
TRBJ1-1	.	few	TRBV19	CASSMLGVRNTEAFF	TGTGCCAGTAGTATGCTAGGGGTTCGAAACACTGAAGCTTTCTTT
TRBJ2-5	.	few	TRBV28	CASSAAGIPQETQYF	TGTGCCAGCAGCGCAGCAGGGATTCCTCAAGAGACCCAGTACTTC
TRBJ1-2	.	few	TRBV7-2	CASSLGHGRGYTF	TGTGCCAGCAGCTTAGGACACGGAAGGGGCTACACCTTC
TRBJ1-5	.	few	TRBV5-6	CASSLEGGNQPQHF	TGTGCCAGCAGCTTGGAAGGGGGTAATCAGCCCCAGCATTTT
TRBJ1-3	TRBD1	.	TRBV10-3	CAISESRGQGGSGNTIYF	TGTGCCATCAGTGAGTCGAGAGGACAGGGGGGCTCTGGAAACACCATATATTTT
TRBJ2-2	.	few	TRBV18	CASSRRGTGELFF	TGTGCCAGCTCACGGCGAGGCACCGGGGAGCTGTTTTTT
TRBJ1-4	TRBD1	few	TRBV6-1	CASSVRPGGTNEKLFF	TGTGCCAGCAGTGTTAGGCCAGGGGGCACTAATGAAAAACTGTTTTTT
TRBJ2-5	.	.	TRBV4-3	CASSQDLEGVQETQYF	TGCGCCAGCAGCCAAGATCTCGAGGGGGTCCAAGAGACCCAGTACTTC
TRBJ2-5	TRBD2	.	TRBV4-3	CASSQDSGGTTLYF	TGCGCCAGCAGCCAAGATTCGGGGGGAACGACCCTGTACTTC
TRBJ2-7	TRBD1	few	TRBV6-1	CASNRIRQGPYEQYF	TGTGCCAGCAACCGTATTCGACAGGGGCCTTACGAGCAGTACTTC
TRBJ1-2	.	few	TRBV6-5	CASRGRTTRGYTF	TGTGCCAGCCGAGGGAGGACAACTCGTGGCTACACCTTC
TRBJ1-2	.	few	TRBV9	CASSVRGGYGYTF	TGTGCCAGCAGCGTACGGGGTGGCTATGGCTACACCTTC
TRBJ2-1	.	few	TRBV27	CASSLGHRGNEQFF	TGTGCCAGCAGTTTAGGACACCGGGGGAATGAGCAGTTCTTC
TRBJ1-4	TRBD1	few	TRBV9	CASSGQGGTEKLFF	TGTGCCAGCAGCGGGCAGGGGGGCACTGAAAAACTGTTTTTT
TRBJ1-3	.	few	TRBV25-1	CASSSSGKGGVTIYF	TGTGCCAGCAGTTCTTCCGGGAAGGGGGGGGTCACCATATATTTT
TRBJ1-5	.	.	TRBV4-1	CASSQDFGSVLNQPQHF	TGCGCCAGCAGCCAAGATTTTGGCTCAGTCCTCAATCAGCCCCAGCATTTT
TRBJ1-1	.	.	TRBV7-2	CASSSLWNTEAFF	TGTGCCAGCAGCTCTTTGTGGAACACTGAAGCTTTCTTT
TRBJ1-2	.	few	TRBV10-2	CASSEAGRYGYTF	TGCGCCAGCAGTGAGGCAGGGCGCTATGGCTACACCTTC
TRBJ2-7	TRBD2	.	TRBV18	CASSPTSGGPSYEQYF	TGTGCCAGCTCGCCCACTAGCGGGGGGCCATCCTACGAGCAGTACTTC
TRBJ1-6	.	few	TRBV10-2	CASSEPGGSHSPLHF	TGCGCCAGCAGTGAGCCGGGTGGGTCCCATTCACCCCTCCACTTT
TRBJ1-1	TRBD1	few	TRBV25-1	CASRDSLGDTEAFF	TGTGCCAGCCGGGACAGCCTTGGTGACACTGAAGCTTTCTTT
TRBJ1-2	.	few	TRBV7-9	CASSSGRIPTGYGYTF	TGTGCCAGCAGCTCCGGACGGATACCCACAGGCTATGGCTACACCTTC
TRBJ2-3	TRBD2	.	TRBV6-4	CASSVDGGSDTQYF	TGTGCCAGCAGCGTTGACGGGGGGTCAGATACGCAGTATTTT
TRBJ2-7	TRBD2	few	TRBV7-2	CASSVTSGGLSYEQYF	TGTGCCAGCAGCGTTACTAGCGGGGGATTATCCTACGAGCAGTACTTC
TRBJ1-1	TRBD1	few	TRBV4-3	CASSPSSTGGQRAFF	TGCGCCAGCAGCCCGTCTTCAACAGGGGGGCAAAGGGCTTTCTTT
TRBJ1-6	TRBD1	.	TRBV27	CASSDRGFSPLHF	TGTGCCAGTTCGGACAGGGGGTTTTCACCCCTCCACTTT
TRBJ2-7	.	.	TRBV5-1	CASSPGEGGYEQYF	TGCGCCAGCAGCCCCGGGGAGGGGGGCTACGAGCAGTACTTC
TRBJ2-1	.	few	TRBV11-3	CASTWHSVGGGPEQFF	TGTGCCAGCACCTGGCATAGTGTCGGTGGAGGGCCTGAGCAGTTCTTC
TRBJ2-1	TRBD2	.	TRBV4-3	CASSRRIAGYNEQFF	TGCGCCAGCAGCCGCAGAATAGCGGGGTACAATGAGCAGTTCTTC
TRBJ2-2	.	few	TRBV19	CASSPRIHTGELFF	TGTGCCAGTAGTCCGCGGATACACACCGGGGAGCTGTTTTTT
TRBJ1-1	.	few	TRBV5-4	CASSPRPGRGDTEAFF	TGTGCCAGCAGTCCCCGCCCGGGCAGGGGAGACACTGAAGCTTTCTTT
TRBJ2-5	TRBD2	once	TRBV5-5	CASSLDGTSQETQYF	TGTGCCAGCAGCTTGGACGGGACTAGCCAAGAGACCCAGTACTTC
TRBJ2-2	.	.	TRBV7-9	CASSLGTYTGELFF	TGTGCCAGCAGCTTGGGCACTTACACCGGGGAGCTGTTTTTT
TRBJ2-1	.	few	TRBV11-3	CASSLVDGGYNEQFF	TGTGCCAGCAGCTTAGTAGACGGAGGCTACAATGAGCAGTTCTTC